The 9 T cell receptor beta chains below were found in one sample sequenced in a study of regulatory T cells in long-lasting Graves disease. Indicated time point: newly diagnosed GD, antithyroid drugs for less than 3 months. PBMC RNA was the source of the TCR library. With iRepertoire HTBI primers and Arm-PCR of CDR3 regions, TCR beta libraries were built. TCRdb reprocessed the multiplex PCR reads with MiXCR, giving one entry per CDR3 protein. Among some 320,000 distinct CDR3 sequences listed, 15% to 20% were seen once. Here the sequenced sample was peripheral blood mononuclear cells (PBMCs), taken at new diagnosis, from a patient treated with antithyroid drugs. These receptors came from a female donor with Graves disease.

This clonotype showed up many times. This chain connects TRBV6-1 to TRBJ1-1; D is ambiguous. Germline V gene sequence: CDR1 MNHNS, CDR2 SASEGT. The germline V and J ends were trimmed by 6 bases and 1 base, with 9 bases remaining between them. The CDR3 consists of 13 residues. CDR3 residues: CASSLGWNTEAFF. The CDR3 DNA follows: TGTGCCAGCAGCTTAGGGTGGAACACTGAAGCTTTCTTT.

Here the CDR3 DNA reads TGTGCCAGCAGCTTTCTTCCTAGAAACACCGGGGAGCTGTTTTTT. Protein product: CASSFLPRNTGELFF. V usage is TRBV5-6 and J usage is TRBJ2-2; D is unresolved. V was pared by 2 bases and J by 2 bases, with 10 bases between. Germline V CDR1 and CDR2: SGHDT, YYEEEE. This CDR3 has 15 amino acids. The variable domain in full, with the rest retrieved from reference TRBV5-6 and TRBJ2-2, is DAGVTQSPTHLIKTRGQQVTLRCSPKSGHDTVSWYQQALGQGPQFIFQYYEEEERQRGNFPDRFSGHQFPNYSSELNVNALLLGDSALYLCASSFLPRNTGELFFGEGSRLTVL.

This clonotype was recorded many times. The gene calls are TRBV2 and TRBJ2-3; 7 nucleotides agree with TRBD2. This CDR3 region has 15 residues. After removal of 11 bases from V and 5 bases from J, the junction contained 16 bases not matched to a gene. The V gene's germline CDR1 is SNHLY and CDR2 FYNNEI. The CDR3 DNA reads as TGTGCCTCGGGTCGTACTAGCGTTATCAGAGATACGCAGTATTTT. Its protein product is CASGRTSVIRDTQYF.

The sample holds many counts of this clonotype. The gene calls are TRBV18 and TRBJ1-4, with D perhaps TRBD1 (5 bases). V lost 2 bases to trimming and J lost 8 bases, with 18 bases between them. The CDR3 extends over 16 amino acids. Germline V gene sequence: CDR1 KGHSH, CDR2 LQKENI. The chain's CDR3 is CASSPRMGQGEEKLFF. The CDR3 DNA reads TGTGCCAGCTCACCAAGAATGGGGCAGGGTGAAGAAAAACTGTTTTTT.

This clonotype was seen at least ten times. This CDR3 reads CAWSKGIIETQYF. CDR3 nucleotides: TGTGCCTGGAGCAAAGGGATCATCGAGACCCAGTACTTC. The chain employs TRBV30 and TRBJ2-5, with D unclear. Trimming removed 3 bases from V and 5 bases from J, with 13 bases in between. This CDR3 is built from 13 residues. Germline V gene data show CDR1 as GTSNPN and CDR2 as SVGIG (reference sequence).

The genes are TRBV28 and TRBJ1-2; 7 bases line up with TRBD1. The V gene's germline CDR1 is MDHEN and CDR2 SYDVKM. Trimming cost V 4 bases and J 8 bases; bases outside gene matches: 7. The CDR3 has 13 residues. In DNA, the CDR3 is TGTGCCAGCAGTTCTTATGGACAGGAGGGCTACACCTTC. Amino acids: CASSSYGQEGYTF.

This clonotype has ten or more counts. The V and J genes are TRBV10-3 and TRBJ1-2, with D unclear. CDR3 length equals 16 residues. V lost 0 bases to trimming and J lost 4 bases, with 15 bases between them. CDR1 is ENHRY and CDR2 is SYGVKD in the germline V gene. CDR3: CAISESNSLTLYGYTF. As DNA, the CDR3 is TGTGCCATCAGTGAGTCGAACAGCCTTACTCTCTATGGCTACACCTTC.

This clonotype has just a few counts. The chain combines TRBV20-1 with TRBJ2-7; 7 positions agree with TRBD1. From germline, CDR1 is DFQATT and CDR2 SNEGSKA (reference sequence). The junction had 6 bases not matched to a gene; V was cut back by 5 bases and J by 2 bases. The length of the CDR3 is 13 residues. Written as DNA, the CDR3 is TGCAGTGCTTACCACAGGGGAACCTACGAGCAGTACTTC. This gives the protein CSAYHRGTYEQYF.

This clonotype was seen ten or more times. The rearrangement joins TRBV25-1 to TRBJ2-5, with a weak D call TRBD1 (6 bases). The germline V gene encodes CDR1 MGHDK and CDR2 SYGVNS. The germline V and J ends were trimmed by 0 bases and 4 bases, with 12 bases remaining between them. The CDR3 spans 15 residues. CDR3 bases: TGTGCCAGCAGTGAATACCCGCAGGGGTCAGAGACCCAGTACTTC. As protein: CASSEYPQGSETQYF.